The rows below give T cell receptor beta chains drawn from one sample of a study of shared clonotypes between healthy human individuals. TCRdb's table, derived via immunoSEQ multiplex PCR, lists solely in-frame clones and lacks some. The sample holds around 1.6 million clones, 95% to 99% seen once. Sequences were obtained from naive CD4+ T cells sorted from blood. The receptors originated from a young man in good health. The CDR3 runs from the conserved cysteine through the conserved F or W. D genes are given only for firm matches. Clone size is stated in some rows and not others, as once, few, many or a class when expanded.

abundance	j_gene	d_gene	v_gene	CDR3aa	CDR3nt
NA	TRBJ1-4	NA	TRBV6-5	CASRPQGIPNEKLFF	TGTGCCAGCAGGCCTCAGGGTATACCTAATGAAAAACTGTTTTTT
NA	TRBJ2-7	NA	TRBV19	CASSITTGLSYEQYF	TGTGCCAGTAGTATTACCACAGGGCTCTCCTACGAGCAGTACTTC
NA	TRBJ2-1	TRBD1	TRBV27	CASSGTGGEQFF	TGTGCCAGCAGTGGGACAGGGGGCGAGCAGTTCTTC
NA	TRBJ2-1	TRBD2	TRBV11-2	CASRKTSGRDNEQFF	TGTGCCAGCAGGAAAACTAGCGGGAGAGACAATGAGCAGTTCTTC
NA	TRBJ2-5	TRBD2	TRBV18	CASSPGTAGEETQYF	TGTGCCAGCTCACCAGGGACGGCGGGGGAAGAGACCCAGTACTTC
NA	TRBJ2-3	NA	TRBV7-3	CASSPHNILAHRPPQSTDTQYF	TGTGCCAGCAGCCCGCACAACATTCTAGCGCACAGACCCCCCCAAAGCACAGATACGCAGTATTTT
NA	TRBJ2-2	TRBD2	TRBV7-6	CASSLVWTSKANTGELFF	TGTGCCAGCAGCTTAGTATGGACTAGCAAAGCGAACACCGGGGAGCTGTTTTTT
NA	TRBJ2-1	TRBD2	TRBV19	CASKTGAGSMGQFF	TGTGCCAGTAAAACGGGAGCGGGGTCAATGGGGCAGTTCTTC
NA	TRBJ2-7	NA	TRBV5-4	CASSLRGRNPYEQYF	TGTGCCAGCAGCTTGCGAGGTCGGAACCCCTACGAGCAGTACTTC
NA	TRBJ1-1	NA	TRBV2	CASSDRENTEAFF	TGTGCCAGCAGTGATCGGGAGAACACTGAAGCTTTCTTT
NA	TRBJ1-5	NA	TRBV5-1	CASSLYGGNQPQHF	TGCGCCAGCAGCTTGTACGGGGGCAATCAGCCCCAGCATTTT
NA	TRBJ2-7	NA	TRBV9	CASSPFGGINEQYF	TGTGCCAGCAGCCCTTTCGGCGGGATCAACGAGCAGTACTTC
NA	TRBJ2-6	NA	TRBV12-5	CASGVRTAGQSRANVLTF	TGTGCTAGTGGTGTACGGACTGCAGGACAAAGTCGGGCCAACGTCCTGACTTTC
NA	TRBJ2-1	NA	TRBV2	CASAGQTAYNEQFF	TGTGCCAGCGCGGGACAGACCGCTTACAATGAGCAGTTCTTC
NA	TRBJ2-5	NA	TRBV7-9	CASSLGRMQNQETQYF	TGTGCCAGCAGCTTAGGAAGGATGCAGAACCAAGAGACCCAGTACTTC
NA	TRBJ1-5	NA	TRBV5-6	CASSLGNQPQHF	TGTGCCAGCAGCTTGGGGAATCAGCCCCAGCATTTT
once	TRBJ2-7	NA	TRBV6-5	CASGEGLGRSYEQYF	TGTGCCAGCGGAGAAGGACTGGGTCGATCCTACGAGCAGTACTTC
NA	TRBJ1-2	NA	TRBV4-1	CASSQTSGFYGYTF	TGCGCCAGCAGCCAAACATCAGGGTTTTATGGCTACACCTTC
NA	TRBJ2-1	TRBD2	TRBV7-2	CASSSEGTSGYNEQFF	TGTGCCAGCAGCTCCGAAGGGACTAGCGGATACAATGAGCAGTTCTTC
NA	TRBJ1-3	NA	TRBV9	CASSVERYPGHTGNTIYF	TGTGCCAGCAGCGTAGAGAGGTACCCGGGGCACACTGGAAACACCATATATTTT
NA	TRBJ1-5	TRBD1	TRBV7-2	CASSSRQGHNQPQHF	TGTGCCAGCAGCTCACGACAGGGTCACAATCAGCCCCAGCATTTT
NA	TRBJ2-7	NA	TRBV28	CASRVGALVEQYF	TGTGCCAGCAGAGTCGGGGCCTTGGTCGAGCAGTACTTC